This T cell receptor beta chain was sequenced for a study of T cells in Graves' hyperthyroidism and ophthalmopathy. Study observations and caveats: Peripheral blood also featured most of the thyroid clonotypes expanded above 0.001.

Graves' hyperthyroidism qualified as stable when ophthalmopathy did not progress within 18 months. Diagnoses rested on clinical symptoms, serum thyroxine and TRAb, thyroid ultrasound and orbital computed tomography. The authors took PBMCs from 8.5 to 10 ml fresh peripheral blood. What was amplified from RNA transcripts were TCR beta CDR3 regions. TCR CDR3 underwent first-round RT-PCR with the HTBI primer set. TCRdb re-called the multiplex PCR reads with MiXCR, one entry per CDR3 protein. The data hold around 690,000 distinct CDR3 sequences, with approximately 15% observed a single time. As for this clonotype: As yet, its antigen is unknown. Since a much larger clone is just one base distant, this may be a read error.

Germline V gene data show CDR1 as GTSNPN and CDR2 as SVGIG (reference sequence). The germline V and J ends were trimmed by 5 bases and 5 bases, with 13 bases remaining between them. The CDR3 is 12 residues long. Sequencing was done on a sample of blood. The TCR comes from a man over 45 with Graves' hyperthyroidism. This rearrangement joins TRBV30 to TRBJ2-7; possibly TRBD2 for D (5 bases). This CDR3 reads CAWGGGLDEQYF. The CDR3 region has the DNA TGTGCCTGGGGCGGCGGGTTGGACGAGCAGTACTTC.